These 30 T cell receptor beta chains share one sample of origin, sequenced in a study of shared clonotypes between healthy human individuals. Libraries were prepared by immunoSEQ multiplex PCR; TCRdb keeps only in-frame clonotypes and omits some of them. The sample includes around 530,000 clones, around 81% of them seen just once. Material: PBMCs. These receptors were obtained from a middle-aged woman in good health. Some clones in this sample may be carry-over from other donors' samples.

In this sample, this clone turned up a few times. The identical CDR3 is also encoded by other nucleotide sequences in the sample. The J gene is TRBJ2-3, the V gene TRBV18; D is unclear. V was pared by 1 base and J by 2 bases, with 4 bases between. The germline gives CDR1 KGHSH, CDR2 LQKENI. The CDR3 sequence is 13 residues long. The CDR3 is CASSPLVTDTQYF. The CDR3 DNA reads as TGTGCCAGCTCACCACTCGTCACAGATACGCAGTATTTT. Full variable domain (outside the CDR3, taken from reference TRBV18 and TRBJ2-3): NAGVMQNPRHLVRRRGQEARLRCSPMKGHSHVYWYRQLPEEGLKFMVYLQKENIIDESGMPKERFSAEFPKEGPSILRIQQVVRGDSAAYFCASSPLVTDTQYFGPGTRLTVL.

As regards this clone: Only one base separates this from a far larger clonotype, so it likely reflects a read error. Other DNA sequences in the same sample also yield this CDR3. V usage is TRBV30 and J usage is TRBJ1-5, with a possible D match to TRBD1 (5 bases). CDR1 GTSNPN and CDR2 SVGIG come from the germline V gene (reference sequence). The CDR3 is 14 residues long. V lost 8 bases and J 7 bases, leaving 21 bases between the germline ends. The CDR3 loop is CARTDSAVMQPQHF. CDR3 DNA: TGTGCCAGGACTGACAGCGCCGTAATGCAGCCCCAGCATTTT.

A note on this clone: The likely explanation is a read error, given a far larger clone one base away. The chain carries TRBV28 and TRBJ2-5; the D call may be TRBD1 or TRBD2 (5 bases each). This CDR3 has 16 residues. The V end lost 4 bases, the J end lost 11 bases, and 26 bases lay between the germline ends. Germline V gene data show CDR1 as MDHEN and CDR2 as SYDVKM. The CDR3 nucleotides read TGTGCCAGCAGTTCCAGGGACCCTCCCTCTGAGTTCGATCAGTACTTC. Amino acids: CASSSRDPPSEFDQYF.

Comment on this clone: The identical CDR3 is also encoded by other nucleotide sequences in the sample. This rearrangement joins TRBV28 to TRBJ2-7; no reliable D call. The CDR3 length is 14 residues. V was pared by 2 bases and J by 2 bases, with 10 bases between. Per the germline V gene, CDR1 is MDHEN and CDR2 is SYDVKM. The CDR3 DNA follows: TGTGCCAGCAGTTTAGGAGTCCTAACCTACGAGCAGTACTTC. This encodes CASSLGVLTYEQYF.

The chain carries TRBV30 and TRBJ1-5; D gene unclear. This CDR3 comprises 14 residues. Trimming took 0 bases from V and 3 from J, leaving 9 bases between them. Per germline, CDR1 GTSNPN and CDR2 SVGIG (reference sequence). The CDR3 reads CAWSVLADNQPQHF. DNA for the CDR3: TGTGCCTGGAGTGTTTTGGCAGACAATCAGCCCCAGCATTTT.

Here the CDR3 reads CASSLVWTGMTGELFF. DNA of the CDR3: TGTGCCAGCAGCTTAGTGTGGACAGGGATGACCGGGGAGCTGTTTTTT. The chain is built from TRBV7-8 and TRBJ2-2; TRBD1 matches 8 bases. V trimming: 1 base; J trimming: 5 bases; junction bases outside the gene matches: 6. This CDR3 spans 16 amino acids. Germline-derived CDR1 and CDR2 are SGHVS and FQNEAQ.

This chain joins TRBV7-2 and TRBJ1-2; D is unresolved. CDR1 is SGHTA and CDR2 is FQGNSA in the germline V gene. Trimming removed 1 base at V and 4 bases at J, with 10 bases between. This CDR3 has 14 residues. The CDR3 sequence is CASSLGGQAYGYTF. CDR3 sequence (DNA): TGTGCCAGCAGCTTAGGAGGGCAAGCCTATGGCTACACCTTC.

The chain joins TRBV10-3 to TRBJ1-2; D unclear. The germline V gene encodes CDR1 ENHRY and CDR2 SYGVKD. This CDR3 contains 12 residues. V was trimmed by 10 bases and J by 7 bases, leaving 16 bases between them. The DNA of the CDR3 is TGTGCCACATCCCCAGAGGTCTTTGGCTACACCTTC. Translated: CATSPEVFGYTF.

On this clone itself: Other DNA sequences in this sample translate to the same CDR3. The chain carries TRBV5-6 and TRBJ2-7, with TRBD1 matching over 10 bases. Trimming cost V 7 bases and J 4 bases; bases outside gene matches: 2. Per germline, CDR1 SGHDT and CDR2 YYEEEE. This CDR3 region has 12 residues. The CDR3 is CASGGQGYEQYF. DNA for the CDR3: TGTGCCAGCGGGGGACAGGGGTACGAGCAGTACTTC.

In DNA form, the CDR3 reads TGTGCCAGCAGGGGGGTTGGGAATGAGCAGTTCTTC. Its translation: CASRGVGNEQFF. The chain uses TRBV2 and TRBJ2-1; tentatively, D is TRBD1 or TRBD2 (5 bases each). Trimming took off 6 bases at V and 7 bases at J, with 10 bases between the two ends. This CDR3 region has 12 residues. The germline gives CDR1 SNHLY, CDR2 FYNNEI. The variable domain in full, completed from reference TRBV2 and TRBJ2-1, reads EPEVTQTPSHQVTQMGQEVILRCVPISNHLYFYWYRQILGQKVEFLVSFYNNEISEKSEIFDDQFSVERPDGSNFTLKIRSTKLEDSAMYFCASRGVGNEQFFGPGTRLTVL.

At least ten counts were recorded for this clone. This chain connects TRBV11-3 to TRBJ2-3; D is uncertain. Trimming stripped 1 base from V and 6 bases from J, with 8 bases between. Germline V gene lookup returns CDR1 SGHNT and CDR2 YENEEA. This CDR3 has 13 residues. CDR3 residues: CASSLGIGDTQYF. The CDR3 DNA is TGTGCCAGCAGCTTAGGCATAGGGGATACGCAGTATTTT.

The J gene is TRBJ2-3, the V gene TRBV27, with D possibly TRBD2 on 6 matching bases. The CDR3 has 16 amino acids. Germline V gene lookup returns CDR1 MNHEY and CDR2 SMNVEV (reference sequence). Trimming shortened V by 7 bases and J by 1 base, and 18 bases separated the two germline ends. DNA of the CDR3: TGTGCCAGCACCCGGTGGGCGGGATTAGGCACAGATACGCAGTATTTT. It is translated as CASTRWAGLGTDTQYF.

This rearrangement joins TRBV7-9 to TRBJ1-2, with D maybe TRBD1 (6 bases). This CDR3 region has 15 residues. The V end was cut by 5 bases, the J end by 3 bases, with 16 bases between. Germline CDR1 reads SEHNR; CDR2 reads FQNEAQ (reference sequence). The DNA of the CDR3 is TGTGCCAGCAGCCCCCGATGGGGGCTGGACTATGGCTACACCTTC. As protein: CASSPRWGLDYGYTF.

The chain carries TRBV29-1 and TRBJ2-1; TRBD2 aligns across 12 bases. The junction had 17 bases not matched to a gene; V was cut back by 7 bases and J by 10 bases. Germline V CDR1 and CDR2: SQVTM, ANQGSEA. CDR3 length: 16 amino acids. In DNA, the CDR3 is TGCAGCGCCTCGGGGGCTAGCGGGAGGGCCCCCACGGAGCAGTTCTTC. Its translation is CSASGASGRAPTEQFF.

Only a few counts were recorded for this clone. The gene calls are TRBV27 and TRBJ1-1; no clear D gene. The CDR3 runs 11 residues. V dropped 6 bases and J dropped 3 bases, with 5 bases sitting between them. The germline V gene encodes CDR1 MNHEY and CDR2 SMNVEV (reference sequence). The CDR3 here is CASSGHTEAFF. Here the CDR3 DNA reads TGTGCCAGCAGCGGACACACTGAAGCTTTCTTT.

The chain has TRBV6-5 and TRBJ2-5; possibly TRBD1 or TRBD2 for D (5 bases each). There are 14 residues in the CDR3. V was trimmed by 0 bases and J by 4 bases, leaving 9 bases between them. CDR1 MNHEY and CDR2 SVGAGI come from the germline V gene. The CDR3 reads CASSYSTGPETQYF. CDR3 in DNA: TGTGCCAGCAGTTACTCGACGGGGCCAGAGACCCAGTACTTC.

The CDR3 loop is CASSQSRQGMNTEAFF. DNA of the CDR3: TGCGCCAGCAGTCAATCCCGACAGGGGATGAACACTGAAGCTTTCTTT. The rearrangement links TRBV23-1 to TRBJ1-1, with 8 nucleotides matching TRBD1. TRBV23-1 is an open reading frame whose function is uncertain. This CDR3 is built from 16 residues. The junction had 3 bases not matched to a gene; V was cut back by 0 bases and J by 0 bases.

CDR3 coding DNA: TGTGCCAGCTCACGGACCAGGGGCACCAACTATGGCTACACCTTC. Protein: CASSRTRGTNYGYTF. This chain joins TRBV18 and TRBJ1-2, with D possibly matching TRBD1 (6 bases). The CDR3 is 15 amino acids. Germline V CDR1 and CDR2: KGHSH, LQKENI. V dropped 4 bases and J dropped 2 bases, with 14 bases sitting between them.

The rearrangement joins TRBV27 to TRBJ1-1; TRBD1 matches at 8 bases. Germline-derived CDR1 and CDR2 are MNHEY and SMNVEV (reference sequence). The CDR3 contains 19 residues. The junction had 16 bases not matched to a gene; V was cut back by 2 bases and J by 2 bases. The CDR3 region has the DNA TGTGCCAGCAGTTTAGTTTTCGACTACCGACAGGGGATAAACACTGAAGCTTTCTTT. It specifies CASSLVFDYRQGINTEAFF.

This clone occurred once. The CDR3, as DNA: TGTGCCAGCAGCTTAGTCACCGACCGAAGGGGGACAGATACGCAGTATTTT. This sequence encodes CASSLVTDRRGTDTQYF. J is TRBJ2-3 and V is TRBV7-2; a possible D gene is TRBD1 (6 bases). The V end was cut by 1 base, the J end by 3 bases, with 17 bases between. The CDR3 has 17 amino acids. Germline values: CDR1 SGHTA, CDR2 FQGNSA.

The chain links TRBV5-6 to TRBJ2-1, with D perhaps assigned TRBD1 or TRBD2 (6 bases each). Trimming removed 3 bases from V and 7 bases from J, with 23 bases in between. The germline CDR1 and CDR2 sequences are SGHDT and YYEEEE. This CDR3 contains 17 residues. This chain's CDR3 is CASSWTLAETRGNEQFF. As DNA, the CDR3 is TGTGCCAGCAGCTGGACCTTAGCGGAAACGAGGGGGAATGAGCAGTTCTTC.

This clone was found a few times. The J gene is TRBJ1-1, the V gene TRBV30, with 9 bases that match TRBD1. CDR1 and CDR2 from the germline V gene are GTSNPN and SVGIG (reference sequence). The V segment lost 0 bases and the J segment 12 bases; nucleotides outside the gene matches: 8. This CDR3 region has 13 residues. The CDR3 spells CAWSVSRDRESFF. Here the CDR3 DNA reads TGTGCCTGGAGTGTTTCGAGGGACAGGGAGTCTTTCTTT.

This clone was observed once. CDR3 DNA sequence: TGCGCCAGCAGCCAAATAGGGAGGCCTAGGGCTTTCTTT. This sequence encodes CASSQIGRPRAFF. The chain employs TRBV5-1 and TRBJ1-1; no definite D call. CDR1 SGHRS and CDR2 YFSETQ come from the germline V gene. CDR3 length equals 13 residues. Trimming took off 4 bases at V and 11 bases at J, with 18 bases between the two ends. Together with reference TRBV5-1 and TRBJ1-1, the CDR3 gives the full variable domain: KAGVTQTPRYLIKTRGQQVTLSCSPISGHRSVSWYQQTPGQGLQFLFEYFSETQRNKGNFPGRFSGRQFSNSRSEMNVSTLELGDSALYLCASSQIGRPRAFFGQGTRLTVV.

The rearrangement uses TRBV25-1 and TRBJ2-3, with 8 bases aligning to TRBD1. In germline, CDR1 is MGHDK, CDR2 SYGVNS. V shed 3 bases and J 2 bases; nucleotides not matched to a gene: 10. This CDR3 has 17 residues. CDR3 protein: CASSDGQGPSSTDTQYF. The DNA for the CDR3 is TGTGCCAGCAGTGACGGACAGGGACCCTCTTCCACAGATACGCAGTATTTT.

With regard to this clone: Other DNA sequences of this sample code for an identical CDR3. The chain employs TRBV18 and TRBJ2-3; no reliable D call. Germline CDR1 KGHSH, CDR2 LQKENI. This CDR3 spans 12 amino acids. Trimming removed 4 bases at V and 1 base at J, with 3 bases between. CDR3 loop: CASSLRTDTQYF. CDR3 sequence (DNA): TGTGCCAGCTCACTGCGCACAGATACGCAGTATTTT.

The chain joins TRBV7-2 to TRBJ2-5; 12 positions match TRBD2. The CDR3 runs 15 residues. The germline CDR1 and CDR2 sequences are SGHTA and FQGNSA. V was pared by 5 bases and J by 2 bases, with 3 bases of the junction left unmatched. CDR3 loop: CASSRLAGGQETQYF. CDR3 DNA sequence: TGTGCCAGCAGCAGGCTAGCGGGAGGGCAAGAGACCCAGTACTTC.

The CDR3 spells CASSQVGGLARVNEQFF. The CDR3 region has the DNA TGTGCCAGCAGCCAAGTAGGGGGCCTAGCAAGGGTAAATGAGCAGTTCTTC. The chain joins TRBV4-2 to TRBJ2-1; 7 bases agree with TRBD1. Germline V lookup: CDR1 LGHNA, CDR2 YNFKEQ. This CDR3 is 17 amino acids long. With 1 base clipped from V and 7 bases from J, the junction kept 13 bases outside the gene matches.

The CDR3 sequence: CASSPTGDNEQFF. CDR3 nucleotide sequence: TGTGCCAGCAGCCCGACAGGGGACAATGAGCAGTTCTTC. J is TRBJ2-1 and V is TRBV5-6; the match to TRBD1 covers 8 bases. CDR3 length: 13 residues. V shed 4 bases and J 5 bases; nucleotides not matched to a gene: 2. Germline CDR1 and CDR2: SGHDT and YYEEEE.

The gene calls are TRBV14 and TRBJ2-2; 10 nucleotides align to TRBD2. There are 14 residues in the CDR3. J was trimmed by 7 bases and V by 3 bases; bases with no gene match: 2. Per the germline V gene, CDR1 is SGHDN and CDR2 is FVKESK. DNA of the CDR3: TGTGCCAGCAGCCATCGACTAGCGGGCGGGGAGCTGTTTTTT. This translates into CASSHRLAGGELFF.

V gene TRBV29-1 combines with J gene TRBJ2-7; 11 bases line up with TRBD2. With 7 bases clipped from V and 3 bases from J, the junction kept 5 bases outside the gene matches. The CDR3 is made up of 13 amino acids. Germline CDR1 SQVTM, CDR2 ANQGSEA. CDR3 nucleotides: TGCAGCGCTAAGACTAGCGGGATCTACGAGCAGTACTTC. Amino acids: CSAKTSGIYEQYF.